These 31 T cell receptor beta chains were all obtained from the same sample, sequenced in a study of post-analysis software for immune sequencing data. Study results and limitations: Roughly 5 TRBV segments occurring more often in patients than controls included TRBV5-6, TRBV5-1 and TRBV20-1.

cDNA libraries of TCR beta carried unique molecular identifiers. TCRdb ran MiXCR on the PCR reads and lists one entry per CDR3 protein. The repertoire holds around 770,000 distinct CDR3 sequences, with around 42% as singletons. Their specific antigens are unknown. The specimen was blood. These TCRs come from a girl aged 5-17 years with multiple sclerosis.

The rearrangement links TRBV4-1 to TRBJ1-5; D possibly corresponds to TRBD1 (6 bases). The germline gives CDR1 MGHRA, CDR2 YSYEKL. Trimming shortened V by 1 base and J by 6 bases, and 13 bases separated the two germline ends. This CDR3 has 15 amino acids. CDR3: CASSQAQGMSQPQHF. DNA for the CDR3: TGCGCCAGCAGCCAAGCACAGGGAATGAGTCAGCCCCAGCATTTT.

The chain links TRBV3-1 to TRBJ2-1; D could derive from TRBD1 or TRBD2 (5 bases each). Germline loops: CDR1 LGHDT, CDR2 YNNKEL (reference sequence). The CDR3 sequence is 15 residues long. V was trimmed by 5 bases and J by 7 bases, leaving 18 bases between them. The CDR3 DNA reads as TGTGCCAGCAGCAGGGGAGCGGTTACAAAAAATGAGCAGTTCTTC. Protein product: CASSRGAVTKNEQFF.

V is TRBV7-3 and J is TRBJ2-5; perhaps D is TRBD1 or TRBD2 (6 bases each). From germline, CDR1 is SGHTA and CDR2 FQGTGA. V gave up 0 bases and J gave up 4 bases, with 12 bases separating them. The CDR3 runs to 15 residues. CDR3 in amino acids: CASSLTGGRSETQYF. The CDR3, as DNA: TGTGCCAGCAGCTTAACCGGGGGCCGGTCAGAGACCCAGTACTTC.

The V gene is TRBV10-3, the J gene TRBJ2-6, with 7 bases identical to TRBD1. V shed 5 bases, J shed 2 bases, and the junction held 12 bases outside the gene matches. Germline lookup yields CDR1 ENHRY and CDR2 SYGVKD. CDR3 size: 18 residues. DNA of the CDR3: TGTGCCATCAGTCCCCACATCACAGGGGCTCCTGGGGCCAACGTCCTGACTTTC. It is translated as CAISPHITGAPGANVLTF.

The chain joins TRBV5-4 to TRBJ2-1; 9 bases fit TRBD2. The CDR3 extends over 15 amino acids. In germline, CDR1 is SGHNT, CDR2 YYREEE (reference sequence). V lost 4 bases to trimming and J lost 4 bases; unmatched junction nucleotides: 6. The DNA for the CDR3 is TGTGCCAGCAGCATGGGGACTAGCCGATACAATGAGCAGTTCTTC. Protein sequence: CASSMGTSRYNEQFF.

The CDR3 here is CATSDLRGTGGNEQFF. CDR3 nucleotide sequence: TGTGCCACCAGTGATTTGCGAGGGACAGGGGGCAATGAGCAGTTCTTC. This rearrangement joins TRBV24-1 to TRBJ2-1; 11 bases match TRBD1. J gave up 6 bases and V 0 bases, and 3 bases lay outside the gene matches. Germline V gene lookup returns CDR1 KGHDR and CDR2 SFDVKD. The CDR3 covers 16 residues.

This chain links TRBV9 with TRBJ2-1, with TRBD2 matching 9 bases. The CDR3 consists of 16 residues. V lost 0 bases to trimming and J lost 6 bases; unmatched junction nucleotides: 7. Per germline, CDR1 SGDLS and CDR2 YYNGEE. The CDR3 sequence is CASSVAMGLASNEQFF. In DNA form, the CDR3 reads TGTGCCAGCAGCGTAGCGATGGGACTAGCTTCCAATGAGCAGTTCTTC.

A few counts support this clonotype. The chain recombines TRBV15 with TRBJ2-3; 10 positions agree with TRBD2. V lost 0 bases, J lost 8 bases, and 8 bases stayed unmatched. This CDR3 region has 16 residues. CDR1 and CDR2 from the germline V gene are LNHNV and YYDKDF (reference sequence). CDR3 region: CATSRDLASGRVTQYF. The CDR3 bases are TGTGCCACCAGCAGAGATTTGGCTAGCGGGAGAGTTACGCAGTATTTT.

This sequence joins TRBV20-1 and TRBJ2-5, with TRBD2 matching 7 bases. The J call may be wrong; the DNA end is better matched by TRBJ2-7. The CDR3 has 12 residues. Per germline, CDR1 DFQATT and CDR2 SNEGSKA (reference sequence). CDR3 residues: CSTNWEGTEQYF. For the CDR3, the DNA is TGCAGTACTAATTGGGAGGGTACCGAGCAGTACTTC.

V usage is TRBV20-1 and J usage is TRBJ2-7; 8 nucleotides match TRBD1. The J call may be wrong; the DNA end is better matched by TRBJ2-5. The germline V gene encodes CDR1 DFQATT and CDR2 SNEGSKA (reference sequence). The CDR3 loop spans 15 amino acids. The CDR3 protein is CSAREMTGVVETQYF. The CDR3 region has the DNA TGCAGTGCTAGAGAAATGACAGGGGTGGTCGAGACCCAGTACTTC.

This clonotype has just one count. The chain joins TRBV7-9 to TRBJ2-7, with D perhaps matching TRBD1 (6 bases). CDR3 length equals 13 residues. Per germline, CDR1 SEHNR and CDR2 FQNEAQ (reference sequence). The germline V and J ends were trimmed by 5 bases and 10 bases, with 18 bases remaining between them. In nucleotides, the CDR3 is TGTGCCAGCAGCCCAGGGGCCTCCGAGGTCCAGTACTTC. Translating it yields CASSPGASEVQYF.

This clonotype was detected once. This chain connects TRBV12-3 or TRBV12-4 to TRBJ1-4; D is ambiguous. The CDR3 length is 12 residues. The ends were cut back, 8 bases at V and 8 bases at J, with 12 bases in the middle. The CDR3 protein is CASPRVGEKLFF. The CDR3 region has the DNA TGTGCCAGCCCGCGTGTTGGGGAAAAACTGTTTTTT.

The V and J genes are TRBV12-3 or TRBV12-4 and TRBJ1-2; D is possibly TRBD1 (5 bases). V lost 4 bases and J lost 6, with 12 bases in between. The CDR3 loop spans 13 amino acids. The CDR3 reads CASSSGLPDGYTF. The DNA of the CDR3 is TGTGCCAGCAGTTCAGGGTTACCGGATGGCTACACCTTC.

As concerns this clonotype: At one of its ends the junction is not consistent with the germline gene, which may arise from a read error. The chain carries TRBV4-1 and TRBJ1-4, with unresolved D. Germline V CDR1 and CDR2: MGHRA, YSYEKL. The CDR3 sequence is 14 residues long. In DNA, the CDR3 is TGCGCCAGCAGCCAAGGGGGTGTGGAGGAAAAACGGTTTTTT. Translating gives CASSQGGVEEKRFF.

This clonotype was detected only a few times. This chain connects TRBV5-5 to TRBJ1-2, with D possibly TRBD1 on 6 matching bases. Trimming stripped 1 base from V and 3 bases from J, with 10 bases between. The V gene's germline CDR1 is SGHKS and CDR2 YYEKEE (reference sequence). CDR3 size: 14 residues. Here the CDR3 DNA reads TGTGCCAGCAGCTTGCGGGGGCAGGACTATGGCTACACCTTC. Its protein is CASSLRGQDYGYTF.

The V call is TRBV3-1, the J call TRBJ1-1, with D hard to call. This CDR3 has 16 residues. Germline lookup yields CDR1 LGHDT and CDR2 YNNKEL (reference sequence). V dropped 4 bases and J dropped 3 bases, with 18 bases sitting between them. In DNA, the CDR3 is TGTGCCAGCAGCCTCCGTCCCGGCGGGGAGTACACTGAAGCTTTCTTT. It translates to CASSLRPGGEYTEAFF.

This clonotype was seen only a few times. CDR3: CAISGSSGRVPYEQYF. The CDR3 coding sequence is TGTGCCATCAGTGGGTCTAGCGGGAGGGTTCCCTACGAGCAGTACTTC. This sequence joins TRBV10-3 and TRBJ2-7; 12 bases match TRBD2. Germline lookup yields CDR1 ENHRY and CDR2 SYGVKD. CDR3 size: 16 residues. Trimming took 4 bases from V and 2 from J; bases not matched to a gene: 6.

V is TRBV29-1 and J is TRBJ1-4; no reliable D call. Trimming removed 4 bases at V and 4 bases at J, with 13 bases between. Germline V gene sequence: CDR1 SQVTM, CDR2 ANQGSEA. This CDR3 spans 14 amino acids. The CDR3 region is CSVGYVEGNEKLFF. The CDR3 DNA follows: TGCAGCGTTGGCTACGTCGAGGGTAATGAAAAACTGTTTTTT.

The V gene is TRBV11-2, the J gene TRBJ2-2, with 7 nucleotides matching TRBD2. This CDR3 spans 18 amino acids. Trimming cost V 1 base and J 5 bases; bases outside gene matches: 13. Germline V CDR1 and CDR2: SGHAT, FQNNGV. CDR3 bases: TGTGCCAGCAGCTTAGGTAGTCCGCGGGAGCCGGTAACCGGGGAGCTGTTTTTT. This translates into CASSLGSPREPVTGELFF.

The V and J genes are TRBV20-1 and TRBJ2-4; the D is unclear. Judging by the DNA end, TRBJ2-5 fits better; the J call may be wrong. The CDR3 length is 11 residues. Germline loops: CDR1 DFQATT, CDR2 SNEGSKA (reference sequence). The CDR3 nucleotides read TGCAGTGGAATGCAGCAAGAGACCCAGTACTTC. Its protein product is CSGMQQETQYF.

This clonotype appeared a single time. V usage is TRBV7-3 and J usage is TRBJ2-7; 8 nucleotides align to TRBD1. The length of the CDR3 is 15 residues. Germline V gene sequence: CDR1 SGHTA, CDR2 FQGTGA. V gave up 5 bases and J gave up 0 bases; unmatched junction bases: 6. The CDR3 bases are TGTGCCAGCAGCCCAGGGGGCATGAGCTCCTACGAGCAGTACTTC. Its translation: CASSPGGMSSYEQYF.

In its sample, this clonotype was seen a few times. This chain links TRBV7-2 with TRBJ2-1; TRBD2 aligns across 9 bases. CDR1 SGHTA and CDR2 FQGNSA come from the germline V gene. The CDR3 loop spans 14 amino acids. V was clipped by 4 bases and J by 9 bases; unmatched bases: 7. The CDR3 nucleotides read TGTGCCAGCAGCTCTAGCGGGACGGGGGGTGAGCAGTTCTTC. It encodes CASSSSGTGGEQFF.

V is TRBV7-2 and J is TRBJ1-5; tentative D call: TRBD1 (6 bases). Trimming pared 8 bases from V and 3 bases from J, leaving 11 bases between. CDR1 is SGHTA, CDR2 FQGNSA, per germline. The CDR3 spans 13 residues. CDR3 amino acids: CASRQDTNQPQHF. The DNA of the CDR3 is TGTGCCAGCCGACAGGACACCAATCAGCCCCAGCATTTT.

This clonotype turned up a few times. This chain's CDR3 is CASSLSGGPNTEAFF. The DNA of the CDR3 is TGTGCCAGCAGTTTATCGGGCGGGCCGAACACTGAAGCTTTCTTT. The V gene is TRBV27, the J gene TRBJ1-1; no clear D gene. Germline lookup yields CDR1 MNHEY and CDR2 SMNVEV (reference sequence). V was pared by 0 bases and J by 1 base, with 9 bases between. This CDR3 contains 15 residues.

This sequence joins TRBV20-1 and TRBJ2-4; tentatively, D is TRBD2 (6 bases). With 4 bases removed from V and 0 bases from J, the gap between germline ends came to 7 bases. Germline CDR1 reads DFQATT; CDR2 reads SNEGSKA (reference sequence). CDR3 length: 13 residues. CDR3 coding DNA: TGCAGTGCTATAGCGGTAGCCAAAAACATTCAGTACTTC. Residues: CSAIAVAKNIQYF.

The V gene is TRBV12-3 or TRBV12-4, the J gene TRBJ1-3; 8 nucleotides align to TRBD1. The CDR3 runs to 14 residues. The trim removed 4 bases at V and 9 bases at J, leaving 8 bases unmatched. This CDR3 is CASSSSDRGSTIYF. The CDR3, as DNA: TGTGCCAGCAGTTCATCTGACAGGGGCAGCACCATATATTTT.

The rearrangement joins TRBV4-2 to TRBJ2-3; 11 positions match TRBD2. V lost 2 bases to trimming and J lost 3 bases; unmatched junction nucleotides: 7. This CDR3 region has 17 residues. The germline V gene has CDR1 LGHNA and CDR2 YNFKEQ. The CDR3 spells CASSQTLAGARTDTQYF. The CDR3 region has the DNA TGTGCCAGCAGCCAAACACTAGCGGGAGCGCGGACAGATACGCAGTATTTT.

The chain employs TRBV19 and TRBJ2-4; weak D call: TRBD1 (6 bases). The CDR3 length is 13 residues. V was cut by 5 bases and J by 5 bases, with 10 bases left in between. Per the germline V gene, CDR1 is LNHDA and CDR2 is SQIVND (reference sequence). The CDR3 nucleotides read TGTGCCAGTAGTCCCTGGACAGAAAACATTCAGTACTTC. This codes for CASSPWTENIQYF.

V and J are TRBV24-1 and TRBJ2-3, with TRBD2 matching 7 bases. The CDR3 length is 22 residues. Germline CDR1 is KGHDR and CDR2 is SFDVKD. V trimming: 2 bases; J trimming: 6 bases; junction bases outside the gene matches: 28. The CDR3 here is CATSDSPPGIVTSSQDGDTQYF. CDR3 sequence (DNA): TGTGCCACCAGTGATTCCCCCCCAGGGATAGTGACTAGCTCGCAGGACGGCGATACGCAGTATTTT.

This clonotype has only a few counts. This chain uses TRBV6-5 with TRBJ2-5; TRBD1 agrees at 7 bases. The germline V gene encodes CDR1 MNHEY and CDR2 SVGAGI. V trimming: 10 bases; J trimming: 0 bases; junction bases outside the gene matches: 8. The CDR3 loop spans 14 amino acids. For the CDR3, the DNA is TGTGCCACCCTTGGGACAGAGAACCAAGAGACCCAGTACTTC. Protein product: CATLGTENQETQYF.

The chain carries TRBV20-1 and TRBJ2-1; 9 bases align to TRBD2. CDR1 DFQATT and CDR2 SNEGSKA come from the germline V gene (reference sequence). J lost 9 bases, V lost 0 bases, and 6 bases had no gene match. The CDR3 runs to 14 residues. The CDR3: CSARDRASGIEQFF. CDR3 DNA sequence: TGCAGTGCTAGAGATCGGGCTAGCGGGATTGAGCAGTTCTTC.